What follows are 20 T cell receptor beta chains derived from one specimen sequenced in a study of CD8+CD57+ T cells in acquired aplastic anemia. CDR3 and TCR beta VDJ profiling relied on a genomic DNA template. TCRdb passed the reads through MiXCR, listing each CDR3 protein once. The sample lists approximately 190,000 distinct CDR3 sequences; about three fifths were seen once. Material: sorted CD4+, CD8+, or CD8+CD57+ T cells (not recorded which) from PBMCs. The receptors stem from a human donor with severe aplastic anemia or a healthy control (not recorded which).

On this clonotype: One junction end disagrees with the germline gene, perhaps due to a read error. The CDR3 loop is CAISAPGLAAYDEQFF. CDR3 in DNA: TGTGCCATCAGTGCTCCGGGACTAGCTGCCTACGATGAGCAGTTCTTC. The chain has TRBV10-3 and TRBJ2-1; 9 bases line up with TRBD2. This CDR3 region has 16 residues. Germline V gene sequence: CDR1 ENHRY, CDR2 SYGVKD.

With respect to this clonotype: One base away lies a much larger clone, so this may be a sequencing read error. This sequence joins TRBV12-3 or TRBV12-4 and TRBJ2-7; no clear D. The CDR3 spans 14 residues. With 2 bases removed from V and 3 bases from J, the gap between germline ends came to 11 bases. The CDR3 DNA follows: TGTGCCAGCAGTTTACGTGAGTCTAGCTACGAGCAGTACTTC. It specifies CASSLRESSYEQYF.

This clonotype has a count of ten or more. The gene calls are TRBV2 and TRBJ1-1, with D possibly matching TRBD1 (6 bases). The CDR3 loop spans 16 amino acids. Trimming cost V 8 bases and J 1 base, with 20 bases left between them. Germline loops: CDR1 SNHLY, CDR2 FYNNEI. Here the CDR3 DNA reads TGTGCCAGCGACTTAGGACAGTTTTTGGGGAACACTGAAGCTTTCTTT. This translates into CASDLGQFLGNTEAFF. Full variable domain (missing parts from reference TRBV2 and TRBJ1-1): EPEVTQTPSHQVTQMGQEVILRCVPISNHLYFYWYRQILGQKVEFLVSFYNNEISEKSEIFDDQFSVERPDGSNFTLKIRSTKLEDSAMYFCASDLGQFLGNTEAFFGQGTRLTVV.

The CDR3 DNA follows: TGCGCCAGCAGTGGGGGCATGAACACTGAAGCTTTCTTT. Amino acids: CASSGGMNTEAFF. The gene calls are TRBV10-2 and TRBJ1-1; possibly TRBD1 for D (5 bases). With 4 bases removed from V and 0 bases from J, the gap between germline ends came to 6 bases. CDR3 length: 13 amino acids. CDR1 and CDR2 from the germline V gene are WSHSY and SAAADI.

The chain combines TRBV7-9 with TRBJ1-4, with TRBD1 identical over 7 bases. The trim removed 5 bases at V and 8 bases at J, leaving 11 bases unmatched. This CDR3 region has 15 residues. Germline V gene data show CDR1 as SEHNR and CDR2 as FQNEAQ (reference sequence). In DNA, the CDR3 is TGTGCCAGCAGCCCCCGGACAGGAATCAGAGAAAAACTGTTTTTT. Its protein is CASSPRTGIREKLFF.

In this sample, this clonotype turned up many times. The chain has TRBV5-8 and TRBJ2-2, with 11 bases aligning to TRBD1. Germline V gene data show CDR1 as SGHTS and CDR2 as YDEGEE. With 2 bases clipped from V and 5 bases from J, the junction kept 2 bases outside the gene matches. The CDR3 loop spans 15 amino acids. Here the CDR3 reads CASSLGTGGTGELFF. CDR3 bases: TGTGCCAGCAGCTTAGGGACAGGGGGAACCGGGGAGCTGTTTTTT.

The chain uses TRBV3-1 and TRBJ1-4, with D possibly matching TRBD1 (5 bases). V was shortened by 4 bases and J by 8 bases, with 14 bases between the two germline ends. The length of the CDR3 is 14 residues. Per germline, CDR1 LGHDT and CDR2 YNNKEL (reference sequence). The CDR3 here is CASSLGTPREKLFF. The CDR3 nucleotides are TGTGCCAGCAGCCTTGGGACCCCCCGGGAAAAACTGTTTTTT. Full variable domain (rest looked up from reference TRBV3-1 and TRBJ1-4): DTAVSQTPKYLVTQMGNDKSIKCEQNLGHDTMYWYKQDSKKFLKIMFSYNNKELIINETVPNRFSPKSPDKAHLNLHINSLELGDSAVYFCASSLGTPREKLFFGSGTQLSVL.

The V and J genes are TRBV7-3 and TRBJ1-5; D is unresolved. Per germline, CDR1 SGHTA and CDR2 FQGTGA. The ends were cut back, 2 bases at V and 5 bases at J, with 10 bases in the middle. CDR3 length: 14 amino acids. This CDR3 is CASSLGGSDQPQHF. The CDR3 nucleotides are TGTGCCAGCAGCTTAGGAGGGTCCGATCAGCCCCAGCATTTT.

The chain links TRBV7-2 to TRBJ2-1; 8 positions agree with TRBD2. V shed 4 bases, J shed 4 bases, and the junction held 6 bases outside the gene matches. The CDR3 is 15 amino acids. Per germline, CDR1 SGHTA and CDR2 FQGNSA. The CDR3 protein is CASSSTGRGYNEQFF. The CDR3 region has the DNA TGTGCCAGCAGCTCAACCGGGAGGGGATACAATGAGCAGTTCTTC.

The J gene is TRBJ2-7, the V gene TRBV12-3 or TRBV12-4; D tentatively fits TRBD1 or TRBD2 (5 bases each). This CDR3 is built from 14 residues. V lost 6 bases and J lost 0, with 12 bases in between. The CDR3 protein is CASRMAGSSYEQYF. CDR3 nucleotides: TGTGCCAGCAGGATGGCAGGGAGCTCCTACGAGCAGTACTTC.

This clonotype was detected once. The chain is built from TRBV5-1 and TRBJ2-7; D ambiguous. Trimming stripped 4 bases from V and 2 bases from J, with 10 bases between. The CDR3 extends over 13 amino acids. Germline CDR1 is SGHRS and CDR2 is YFSETQ. In DNA, the CDR3 is TGCGCCAGCAGCGCCTCCAGGACCTACGAGCAGTACTTC. It codes for CASSASRTYEQYF.

For the CDR3, the DNA is TGTGCCAGCAGCTCGACAGGTAATAGCAATCAGCCCCAGCATTTT. Protein sequence: CASSSTGNSNQPQHF. The chain recombines TRBV7-2 with TRBJ1-5; possible D gene TRBD1, 6 bases. The V gene's germline CDR1 is SGHTA and CDR2 FQGNSA. The CDR3 has 15 residues. Trimming cost V 4 bases and J 0 bases, with 10 bases left between them.

This clonotype was seen a few times. This chain connects TRBV24-1 to TRBJ1-2; D gene uncertain. CDR3 length: 10 residues. Looked up from germline, CDR1 is KGHDR and CDR2 is SFDVKD. V was clipped by 9 bases and J by 4 bases, with 5 bases between them. The CDR3 nucleotides read TGTGCCACCTTTGGCTATGGCTACACCTTC. Translated, it gives CATFGYGYTF.

J is TRBJ2-1 and V is TRBV2; D unclear. The V gene's germline CDR1 is SNHLY and CDR2 FYNNEI. The CDR3 runs to 12 residues. V shed 8 bases and J shed 7 bases, with 12 bases lying between them. CDR3 protein: CASLGPWNEQFF. CDR3 nucleotide sequence: TGTGCCAGCCTTGGGCCCTGGAATGAGCAGTTCTTC.

This chain uses TRBV7-9 with TRBJ1-1; no firm D call. The V gene's germline CDR1 is SEHNR and CDR2 FQNEAQ (reference sequence). The CDR3 extends over 13 amino acids. V shed 2 bases and J shed 2 bases, with 6 bases lying between them. CDR3 residues: CASSLYSNTEAFF. CDR3 DNA sequence: TGTGCCAGCAGCTTATACAGTAACACTGAAGCTTTCTTT.

The CDR3 coding sequence is TGTGCCAGCAGTCACAGGGAGACTCCCTACGAGCAGTACTTC. Amino acid sequence: CASSHRETPYEQYF. V and J are TRBV12-3 or TRBV12-4 and TRBJ2-7, with D possibly matching TRBD1 (6 bases). Trimming left V 5 bases short and J 2 bases short, with 13 bases between. The CDR3 covers 14 residues.

The chain carries TRBV19 and TRBJ2-7; maybe TRBD1 (6 bases). Trimming removed 3 bases from V and 4 bases from J, with 13 bases in between. Per germline, CDR1 LNHDA and CDR2 SQIVND (reference sequence). This CDR3 is built from 14 residues. DNA of the CDR3: TGTGCCAGTAGTATGACAGGTAGGACGTACGAGCAGTACTTC. It codes for CASSMTGRTYEQYF.

This clonotype was counted at least ten times. J is TRBJ1-6 and V is TRBV6-6; D gene uncertain. Per germline, CDR1 MNHNY and CDR2 SVGAGI (reference sequence). This CDR3 is 13 amino acids long. Trimming shortened V by 1 base and J by 10 bases, and 8 bases separated the two germline ends. In nucleotides, the CDR3 is TGTGCCAGCAGTTACTTGGACGGGTCACCCCTCCACTTT. Encoded protein: CASSYLDGSPLHF.

The chain couples TRBV10-3 to TRBJ1-6; 8 bases map to TRBD1. J was trimmed by 11 bases and V by 2 bases; bases with no gene match: 2. Germline CDR1 ENHRY, CDR2 SYGVKD. CDR3 length: 13 residues. The chain's CDR3 is CAISEGTGAPLHF. CDR3 bases: TGTGCCATCAGTGAGGGGACAGGTGCACCCCTCCACTTT.

This clonotype was detected many times. The chain employs TRBV6-2 or TRBV6-3 and TRBJ2-2; D is ambiguous. Per the germline V gene, CDR1 is MNHEY and CDR2 is SVGEGT. The CDR3 has 12 amino acids. V was trimmed by 0 bases and J by 6 bases, leaving 2 bases between them. DNA for the CDR3: TGTGCCAGCAGTTACTCCCCCGGGGAGCTGTTTTTT. Residues: CASSYSPGELFF.